This entry lists 29 T cell receptor beta chains sequenced from one sample in a study of PD-L1 blockade in urothelial cancer. The data were produced by immunoSEQ multiplex PCR, yet TCRdb's version contains in-frame clones alone and is incomplete. Found here are approximately 30,000 clones, 65% to 90% of them singletons; the top ten hold about 1.9%. Sample: PBMCs, taken around atezolizumab (anti-PD-L1) treatment. These receptors came from a man aged 45-60 years with urothelial cancer.

The chain has TRBV5-4 and TRBJ2-3; 12 bases are shared with TRBD1. Looked up from germline, CDR1 is SGHNT and CDR2 is YYREEE (reference sequence). CDR3 size: 16 residues. Germline trimming cut 3 bases from V and 4 bases from J; bases unmatched to any gene: 6. CDR3 region: CASSSTGQGASDTQYF. The CDR3 DNA reads as TGTGCCAGCAGCTCTACGGGACAGGGGGCCTCAGATACGCAGTATTTT.

V gene TRBV19 combines with J gene TRBJ1-1, with D perhaps TRBD1 (6 bases). Trimming stripped 9 bases from V and 3 bases from J, with 14 bases between. From germline, CDR1 is LNHDA and CDR2 SQIVND (reference sequence). The CDR3 sequence is 13 residues long. The CDR3 region has the DNA TGTGCCAGCCTCAGGGGTTGGGACACTGAAGCTTTCTTT. The encoded protein is CASLRGWDTEAFF. Combining the CDR3 with reference TRBV19 and TRBJ1-1 gives the whole variable domain DGGITQSPKYLFRKEGQNVTLSCEQNLNHDAMYWYRQDPGQGLRLIYYSQIVNDFQKGDIAEGYSVSREKKESFPLTVTSAQKNPTAFYLCASLRGWDTEAFFGQGTRLTVV.

This clone was seen only once. At one end, the junction sequence differs from germline, possibly due to a read error. The chain combines TRBV28 with TRBJ2-1, with D perhaps matching TRBD2 (5 bases). CDR1 and CDR2 from the germline V gene are MDHEN and SYDVKM. The CDR3 is 11 residues long. The DNA of the CDR3 is TGTGCCAGCAGTTTTAGAGGGTCCGGAGTCTTC. Protein product: CASSFRGSGVF.

The chain combines TRBV9 with TRBJ2-5; TRBD1 aligns across 7 bases. Germline V gene data show CDR1 as SGDLS and CDR2 as YYNGEE. CDR3 length: 14 amino acids. V was clipped by 0 bases and J by 3 bases; unmatched bases: 2. CDR3 in amino acids: CASSVAGTEETQYF. CDR3 sequence (DNA): TGTGCCAGCAGCGTAGCAGGGACAGAAGAGACCCAGTACTTC.

The chain is built from TRBV5-6 and TRBJ2-3; unclear D gene. Trimming cost V 3 bases and J 0 bases, with 11 bases left between them. The germline V gene encodes CDR1 SGHDT and CDR2 YYEEEE. The CDR3 consists of 15 residues. The CDR3 spells CASSSLHGSTDTQYF. DNA of the CDR3: TGTGCCAGCAGCTCTCTCCACGGTAGCACAGATACGCAGTATTTT.

For the CDR3, the DNA is TGTGCCAGCAGCGTCGGACAGCGTAACTATGGCTACACCTTC. This codes for CASSVGQRNYGYTF. V usage is TRBV9 and J usage is TRBJ1-2; D may be TRBD1 (6 bases). This CDR3 is 14 amino acids long. Germline V CDR1 and CDR2: SGDLS, YYNGEE. Trimming cost V 2 bases and J 1 base, with 9 bases left between them.

The chain is built from TRBV28 and TRBJ1-2; D may be TRBD1 (6 bases). CDR1 and CDR2 (germline): MDHEN, SYDVKM. V was pared by 7 bases and J by 5 bases, with 26 bases between. This CDR3 is 17 amino acids long. The DNA of the CDR3 is TGTGCCAGCATCTCGGCGGGCGGGGGCGTCCATCCATATGGCTACACCTTC. This sequence encodes CASISAGGGVHPYGYTF.

The chain joins TRBV7-9 to TRBJ1-5, with D unresolved. Germline V gene sequence: CDR1 SEHNR, CDR2 FQNEAQ (reference sequence). V was cut by 2 bases and J by 9 bases, with 11 bases left in between. CDR3 size: 13 residues. CDR3 protein: CASSLTELWPQHF. CDR3 bases: TGTGCCAGCAGCTTAACGGAGCTGTGGCCCCAGCATTTT.

V gene TRBV9 combines with J gene TRBJ2-7; D perhaps matches TRBD1 (5 bases). This CDR3 has 14 residues. Germline V gene lookup returns CDR1 SGDLS and CDR2 YYNGEE. The ends were cut back, 0 bases at V and 4 bases at J, with 11 bases in the middle. CDR3 region: CASSVVGDSYEQYV. CDR3 in DNA: TGTGCCAGCAGCGTAGTAGGGGATAGTTACGAGCAGTACGTC.

In this sample, this clone turned up once. The V call is TRBV6-1, the J call TRBJ1-2; 8 nucleotides match TRBD1. This CDR3 is 14 amino acids long. V gave up 7 bases and J gave up 3 bases; unmatched junction bases: 7. Germline V gene data show CDR1 as MNHNS and CDR2 as SASEGT. The chain's CDR3 is CASTLKTGDYGYTF. In DNA form, the CDR3 reads TGTGCCAGCACACTAAAGACAGGGGACTATGGCTACACCTTC.

The J gene is TRBJ1-1, the V gene TRBV15, with unresolved D. The CDR3 spans 9 residues. V was cut by 8 bases and J by 5 bases, with 3 bases left in between. Germline V gene data show CDR1 as LNHNV and CDR2 as YYDKDF (reference sequence). The CDR3 region has the DNA TGTGCCACCCCTACTGAAGCTTTCTTT. Translation gives CATPTEAFF.

This clone turned up a few times. This rearrangement joins TRBV4-2 to TRBJ2-1; maybe TRBD2 (5 bases). Germline CDR1 reads LGHNA; CDR2 reads YNFKEQ. CDR3 length: 16 residues. The germline V and J ends were trimmed by 3 bases and 1 base, with 13 bases remaining between them. The CDR3 region has the DNA TGTGCCAGCAGCCATGGGTTAGGCGGGTCCTACAATGAGCAGTTCTTC. Translating gives CASSHGLGGSYNEQFF.

The V gene is TRBV5-8, the J gene TRBJ2-1; TRBD2 matches 9 bases. Germline lookup yields CDR1 SGHTS and CDR2 YDEGEE. CDR3 length equals 15 residues. J lost 6 bases, V lost 4 bases, and 8 bases had no gene match. The CDR3 sequence: CASSGGVAGANEQFF. CDR3 coding DNA: TGTGCCAGCAGCGGTGGGGTAGCGGGAGCCAATGAGCAGTTCTTC.

The chain has TRBV7-2 and TRBJ2-7; 8 bases match TRBD2. The length of the CDR3 is 15 residues. Germline CDR1 is SGHTA and CDR2 is FQGNSA. The V gene end was trimmed by 4 bases and the J gene end by 4 bases; junction bases not matched to a gene: 9. The CDR3, as DNA: TGTGCCAGCAGCTCGTTAGCGGGAAATAGTTACGAGCAGTACTTC. Amino acid sequence: CASSSLAGNSYEQYF.

The chain couples TRBV6-1 to TRBJ2-3; 7 bases fit TRBD2. There are 15 residues in the CDR3. Germline-derived CDR1 and CDR2 are MNHNS and SASEGT. Trimming at V came to 5 bases and at J to 2 bases, leaving 7 bases not matched to a gene. The CDR3 here is CASSLKRGLTDTQYF. In DNA form, the CDR3 reads TGTGCCAGCAGTCTCAAGCGGGGCCTCACAGATACGCAGTATTTT.

For the CDR3, the DNA is TGTGCCAGCAGCTCTGGACAGTTCCATGGCTACACCTTC. This codes for CASSSGQFHGYTF. V usage is TRBV6-5 and J usage is TRBJ1-2; D is perhaps TRBD1 (6 bases). CDR3 length: 13 residues. Germline-derived CDR1 and CDR2 are MNHEY and SVGAGI. Trimming stripped 6 bases from V and 6 bases from J, with 14 bases between.

The chain uses TRBV14 and TRBJ2-7; 7 positions match TRBD1. The CDR3 contains 15 residues. V shed 4 bases, J shed 4 bases, and the junction held 10 bases outside the gene matches. Germline-derived CDR1 and CDR2 are SGHDN and FVKESK. The CDR3 DNA reads TGTGCCAGCAGCCTCGGGACAGCGGAATTTTACGAGCAGTACTTC. It specifies CASSLGTAEFYEQYF. The full variable domain, its missing parts supplied by reference TRBV14 and TRBJ2-7, is EAGVTQFPSHSVIEKGQTVTLRCDPISGHDNLYWYRRVMGKEIKFLLHFVKESKQDESGMPNNRFLAERTGGTYSTLKVQPAELEDSGVYFCASSLGTAEFYEQYFGPGTRLTVT.

The rearrangement joins TRBV27 to TRBJ2-1; 9 positions match TRBD2. Germline V CDR1 and CDR2: MNHEY, SMNVEV (reference sequence). Trimming at V came to 3 bases and at J to 4 bases, leaving 1 base not matched to a gene. This CDR3 has 14 amino acids. CDR3 sequence (DNA): TGTGCCAGCAGTTTTAGCGGGAGATACAATGAGCAGTTCTTC. It translates to CASSFSGRYNEQFF.

The V gene is TRBV11-2, the J gene TRBJ1-4, with D tentatively TRBD1 (5 bases). The CDR3 sequence is 15 residues long. Germline values: CDR1 SGHAT, CDR2 FQNNGV. V was cut by 3 bases and J by 7 bases, with 15 bases left in between. Here the CDR3 reads CASSFAGGWGEKLFF. DNA for the CDR3: TGTGCCAGCAGCTTCGCCGGGGGATGGGGTGAAAAACTGTTTTTT.

This clone has only a few counts. The chain has TRBV7-9 and TRBJ1-6, with TRBD1 matching 7 bases. Germline CDR1 SEHNR, CDR2 FQNEAQ (reference sequence). Trimming cost V 1 base and J 7 bases; bases outside gene matches: 7. The length of the CDR3 is 16 residues. The CDR3 spells CASSLETGNRNSPLHF. CDR3 sequence (DNA): TGTGCCAGCAGCTTAGAGACAGGGAATAGAAATTCACCCCTCCACTTT.

The chain joins TRBV5-1 to TRBJ2-2; no clear D gene. V lost 4 bases and J lost 7, with 11 bases in between. There are 13 residues in the CDR3. Per the germline V gene, CDR1 is SGHRS and CDR2 is YFSETQ. CDR3: CASSPLQDGELFF. The CDR3 DNA reads TGCGCCAGCAGCCCACTCCAGGACGGGGAGCTGTTTTTT.

The chain is built from TRBV27 and TRBJ2-5, with 7 positions matching TRBD2. Germline assignment: CDR1 MNHEY and CDR2 SMNVEV (reference sequence). This CDR3 comprises 16 residues. V dropped 0 bases and J dropped 2; count of bases not matched to a gene: 6. The CDR3 loop is CASSLSASGVQETQYF. DNA of the CDR3: TGTGCCAGCAGTTTATCGGCAAGCGGGGTTCAAGAGACCCAGTACTTC.

The chain recombines TRBV5-6 with TRBJ2-5, with 7 positions matching TRBD1. J was trimmed by 2 bases and V by 0 bases; bases with no gene match: 7. The CDR3 has 16 amino acids. CDR1 is SGHDT and CDR2 is YYEEEE in the germline V gene. CDR3 in amino acids: CASSLETGTVQETQYF. In nucleotides, the CDR3 is TGTGCCAGCAGCTTGGAGACCGGGACAGTTCAAGAGACCCAGTACTTC. The full variable domain, completed using reference TRBV5-6 and TRBJ2-5, is DAGVTQSPTHLIKTRGQQVTLRCSPKSGHDTVSWYQQALGQGPQFIFQYYEEEERQRGNFPDRFSGHQFPNYSSELNVNALLLGDSALYLCASSLETGTVQETQYFGPGTRLLVL.

The genes are TRBV6-1 and TRBJ1-5, with TRBD1 identical over 8 bases. The CDR3 is 18 amino acids. The ends lost 4 bases at V and 0 bases at J; junction bases unmatched: 11. Per germline, CDR1 MNHNS and CDR2 SASEGT. The CDR3 region is CASSAPTGAVYSNQPQHF. The CDR3 bases are TGTGCCAGCAGTGCACCGACAGGGGCCGTGTATAGCAATCAGCCCCAGCATTTT.

The rearrangement uses TRBV14 and TRBJ1-1; TRBD1 aligns across 7 bases. This CDR3 has 16 residues. CDR1 and CDR2 from the germline V gene are SGHDN and FVKESK. With V trimmed by 4 bases and J by 0 bases, 8 bases remained unmatched. The CDR3 DNA reads TGTGCCAGCAGCCGACAGGGTCTATCGATGAACACTGAAGCTTTCTTT. Translating gives CASSRQGLSMNTEAFF.

This clone is medium-sized (0.01 to 0.1%) in the sample. The V call is TRBV7-8, the J call TRBJ2-1, with unresolved D. In germline, CDR1 is SGHVS, CDR2 FQNEAQ. The V end was cut by 4 bases, the J end by 0 bases, with 13 bases between. This CDR3 has 16 amino acids. DNA for the CDR3: TGTGCCAGCAGCTCCCTCCAGTTCAGCTCCTACAATGAGCAGTTCTTC. It is translated as CASSSLQFSSYNEQFF.

This clone was counted only a few times. As DNA, the CDR3 is TGTGCCAGTAGTATAGTAGCTCTTCCCAATCAGCCCCAGCATTTT. Protein product: CASSIVALPNQPQHF. V and J are TRBV19 and TRBJ1-5, with D uncertain. V was cut by 1 base and J by 3 bases, with 10 bases left in between. Germline V gene sequence: CDR1 LNHDA, CDR2 SQIVND (reference sequence). The CDR3 totals 15 residues.

With regard to this clone: The sample has other DNA sequences that encode this CDR3 too. The chain links TRBV18 to TRBJ2-1; 12 bases agree with TRBD2. The V segment lost 3 bases and the J segment 8 bases; nucleotides outside the gene matches: 2. This CDR3 spans 14 amino acids. Germline CDR1 is KGHSH and CDR2 is LQKENI. The CDR3: CASSPGLAGYEQFF. The DNA for the CDR3 is TGTGCCAGCTCACCTGGACTAGCGGGATATGAGCAGTTCTTC.

The chain employs TRBV21-1 and TRBJ2-2; the D call of TRBD2 is as the table states it, not checked on the DNA. TRBV21-1 corresponds to a pseudogene. The CDR3 extends over 17 amino acids. CDR3 sequence: CATLVRRGDSNTGELFF. The CDR3 DNA follows: TGTGCCACCCTTGTAAGGCGGGGGGACTCAAACACCGGGGAGCTGTTTTTT.